Presented here are 15 T cell receptor beta chains from one specimen sequenced in a study of blood T cells in healthy people across ages. Then a second PCR, running roughly 7 to 11 cycles, was carried out with a sample-barcoded 5' primer and a J-beta primer mix. Each CDR3 protein is one row after TCRdb ran MiXCR on the 5' RACE reads. The sample consists of about 1.8 million distinct CDR3 sequences, 49% of them appearing once. The sequencing input was blood. These receptors were obtained from a woman in her 40s in good health.

This clonotype was seen repeatedly, ten times or more. The rearrangement links TRBV7-2 to TRBJ2-7, with D tentatively TRBD2 (5 bases). The germline V gene encodes CDR1 SGHTA and CDR2 FQGNSA. V was cut by 4 bases and J by 1 base, with 8 bases left in between. The CDR3 totals 13 residues. Written as DNA, the CDR3 is TGTGCCAGCAGCTCGAGGGCGTCCTACGAGCAGTACTTC. It specifies CASSSRASYEQYF.

The genes are TRBV24-1 and TRBJ2-1; 7 bases are a match to TRBD1. This CDR3 is 17 amino acids long. Unmatched junction bases numbered 14, after V lost 3 bases and J lost 7 bases. CDR1 and CDR2 (germline): KGHDR, SFDVKD. The CDR3 protein is CATSDVGRRGLGNEQFF. In DNA, the CDR3 is TGTGCCACCAGTGATGTTGGCCGTAGGGGGCTAGGGAATGAGCAGTTCTTC.

In its sample, this clonotype was seen a few times. The V gene is TRBV28, the J gene TRBJ2-7; a possible D gene is TRBD1 (6 bases). Per the germline V gene, CDR1 is MDHEN and CDR2 is SYDVKM. With 9 bases removed from V and 2 bases from J, the gap between germline ends came to 14 bases. This CDR3 is built from 13 residues. CDR3 nucleotide sequence: TGTGCCAGTGGACAGCTAACCCCCTACGAGCAGTACTTC. It yields the protein CASGQLTPYEQYF. The full variable domain, completed using reference TRBV28 and TRBJ2-7, is DVKVTQSSRYLVKRTGEKVFLECVQDMDHENMFWYRQDPGLGLRLIYFSYDVKMKEKGDIPEGYSVSREKKERFSLILESASTNQTSMYLCASGQLTPYEQYFGPGTRLTVT.

The table lists this clonotype with a few counts. The chain employs TRBV20-1 and TRBJ2-3; possible D gene TRBD2, 5 bases. Germline V gene sequence: CDR1 DFQATT, CDR2 SNEGSKA (reference sequence). The CDR3 totals 15 residues. With 2 bases removed from V and 4 bases from J, the gap between germline ends came to 16 bases. The CDR3 coding sequence is TGCAGTGCTAGATATGAGGGTTCAGTACCAGATACGCAGTATTTT. It translates to CSARYEGSVPDTQYF.

The rearrangement links TRBV27 to TRBJ1-2; 7 positions match TRBD1. V lost 5 bases, J lost 3 bases, and 12 bases stayed unmatched. CDR1 and CDR2 from the germline V gene are MNHEY and SMNVEV (reference sequence). This CDR3 contains 16 residues. This chain's CDR3 is CASSTRRTGTDYGYTF. DNA of the CDR3: TGTGCCAGCAGTACGCGAAGAACCGGGACAGACTATGGCTACACCTTC.

This clonotype was seen once. V and J are TRBV4-3 and TRBJ1-2; D gene uncertain. CDR1 and CDR2 from the germline V gene are LGHNA and YSLEER. The CDR3 runs to 14 residues. The V and J ends lost 1 base and 4 bases respectively, with 10 bases between them. In DNA, the CDR3 is TGCGCCAGCAGCCAAGCCGGCAGCAGCTATGGCTACACCTTC. The encoded protein is CASSQAGSSYGYTF.

The chain employs TRBV7-2 and TRBJ2-1; TRBD2 is a possible D gene (5 bases). The germline CDR1 and CDR2 sequences are SGHTA and FQGNSA. Trimming took off 1 base at V and 3 bases at J, with 10 bases between the two ends. CDR3 length: 15 amino acids. Written as DNA, the CDR3 is TGTGCCAGCAGCTTAGGAGGGCAGTTCTACAATGAGCAGTTCTTC. Its protein product is CASSLGGQFYNEQFF.

In its sample, this clonotype was seen a few times. The genes are TRBV20-1 and TRBJ2-3; 9 bases line up with TRBD2. J lost 3 bases, V lost 2 bases, and 6 bases had no gene match. The CDR3 totals 15 residues. In germline, CDR1 is DFQATT, CDR2 SNEGSKA (reference sequence). In DNA, the CDR3 is TGCAGTGCTAGACTACCTAGCGGGGTTACAGATACGCAGTATTTT. This encodes CSARLPSGVTDTQYF.

Turning to this clonotype: A junction end diverges from the germline sequence, so it may reflect a read error. This chain connects TRBV28 to TRBJ2-5, with TRBD1 matching over 11 bases. The V gene's germline CDR1 is MDHEN and CDR2 SYDVKM. The CDR3 totals 16 residues. CDR3 bases: TGTACCAGCAGTTTATCCGGGACAGGGGGCCAAGAGACCCAGTACTTC. Protein product: CTSSLSGTGGQETQYF.

The chain is built from TRBV10-3 and TRBJ2-5; TRBD1 matches at 9 bases. The DNA matches TRBJ2-7 better at its end, which makes the J call doubtful. The CDR3 is 14 residues long. Germline V lookup: CDR1 ENHRY, CDR2 SYGVKD. As DNA, the CDR3 is TGTGCCATCAGTGAAACGGGACAGGGAGGCGAGCAGTACTTC. Translation: CAISETGQGGEQYF.

The chain combines TRBV7-9 with TRBJ2-5; 9 positions agree with TRBD1. J was trimmed by 11 bases and V by 3 bases; bases with no gene match: 10. Germline V lookup: CDR1 SEHNR, CDR2 FQNEAQ (reference sequence). CDR3 size: 14 residues. The CDR3 is CASSLGTGMGEQYF. The CDR3 nucleotides read TGTGCCAGCAGCTTGGGGACAGGGATGGGAGAGCAGTACTTC.

This CDR3 reads CASSNRDRPLSIAKNIQYF. DNA for the CDR3: TGCGCCAGCAGTAACCGGGACAGGCCTCTTTCAATAGCCAAAAACATTCAGTACTTC. The chain joins TRBV23-1 to TRBJ2-4; 8 nucleotides agree with TRBD1. TRBV23-1 is identified as an open reading frame with a role that is uncertain. V lost 5 bases to trimming and J lost 0 bases; unmatched junction nucleotides: 15. The CDR3 runs 19 residues.

This clonotype appeared a few times. The chain recombines TRBV7-2 with TRBJ2-5; 12 nucleotides agree with TRBD2. This CDR3 spans 17 amino acids. J gave up 5 bases and V 5 bases, and 12 bases lay outside the gene matches. Germline-derived CDR1 and CDR2 are SGHTA and FQGNSA. This CDR3 reads CASSAWTSGAKRETQYF. The CDR3 bases are TGTGCCAGCAGCGCCTGGACTAGCGGGGCAAAGAGGGAGACCCAGTACTTC.

V is TRBV20-1 and J is TRBJ2-5; D may be TRBD2 (5 bases). Germline V gene lookup returns CDR1 DFQATT and CDR2 SNEGSKA (reference sequence). With 5 bases removed from V and 5 bases from J, the gap between germline ends came to 18 bases. CDR3 length equals 14 residues. The CDR3 DNA reads TGCAGTGCTGCGACTGGGCCTAGCATGGAGACCCAGTACTTC. Translated: CSAATGPSMETQYF.

This clonotype occurred a few times. The J gene is TRBJ2-3, the V gene TRBV6-2 or TRBV6-3, with a tentative D call TRBD1 (6 bases). The CDR3 consists of 14 residues. Germline V CDR1 and CDR2: MNHEY, SVGEGT. V was clipped by 7 bases and J by 2 bases, with 13 bases between them. The CDR3 reads CASKAGQPTDTQYF. The DNA for the CDR3 is TGTGCCAGCAAGGCAGGACAGCCCACAGATACGCAGTATTTT.